A selection of T cell receptor beta chains follows, all from one sample in a study of blood T cell repertoires in COVID-19. Measured with immunoSEQ multiplex PCR; TCRdb has only the in-frame clones, and not every one. The data show around 330,000 clones, 85% seen once. The sample was PBMCs or T cells enriched from blood (not recorded which). Receptors were obtained from a woman aged 30 to 39 who had been exposed to COVID-19. CDR3s include the opening cysteine and the closing phenylalanine or tryptophan. The D gene is left open where the match is weak. Clone size is stated in some rows and not others, as once, few, many or a class when expanded.

- | TRBJ2-2 | - | TRBV11-3 | CASSFQGLGELFF | TGTGCCAGCAGCTTCCAGGGGCTAGGGGAGCTGTTTTTT
- | TRBJ1-1 | - | TRBV4-3 | CASSQVGYGTEAFF | TGCGCCAGCAGCCAAGTCGGGTATGGCACTGAAGCTTTCTTT
- | TRBJ2-5 | - | TRBV19 | CASKRSSGIETQYF | TGTGCCAGTAAACGGTCGTCAGGAATCGAAACCCAGTACTTC
- | TRBJ2-2 | - | TRBV3-1/TRBV3-2 | CASSRGQSPGELFF | TGTGCCAGCAGTCGCGGACAGAGCCCCGGGGAGCTGTTTTTT
- | TRBJ2-5 | TRBD2 | TRBV18 | CASSPPGTSGKKETQYF | TGTGCCAGCTCACCACCCGGGACTAGCGGGAAAAAAGAGACCCAGTACTTC
- | TRBJ1-2 | TRBD1 | TRBV18 | CASSPGTANYGYTF | TGTGCCAGCTCACCAGGGACAGCTAACTATGGCTACACCTTC
few | TRBJ1-6 | - | TRBV5-6 | CASSLNTPQRNSPLHF | TGTGCCAGCAGCTTGAATACGCCACAGCGGAATTCACCCCTCCACTTT
- | TRBJ1-6 | - | TRBV3-1/TRBV3-2 | CASSQGWSPLHF | TGTGCCAGCAGCCAAGGGTGGAGCCCCCTCCACTTT
- | TRBJ1-4 | TRBD1 | TRBV3-1/TRBV3-2 | CASSPDRGQLFF | TGTGCCAGCAGTCCGGACAGGGGGCAACTGTTTTTT
- | TRBJ2-3 | TRBD2 | TRBV14 | CASSQDLTSGRANQYF | TGTGCCAGCAGCCAAGACCTGACTAGCGGGAGGGCCAACCAGTATTTT
- | TRBJ2-3 | TRBD1 | TRBV27 | CASSLFGGTGDTDTQYF | TGTGCCAGCAGTTTATTCGGCGGGACAGGGGACACAGATACGCAGTATTTT
- | TRBJ2-7 | - | TRBV14 | CASSQDSAFYEQYF | TGTGCCAGCAGCCAAGATAGCGCGTTCTACGAGCAGTACTTC
few | TRBJ1-6 | - | TRBV12-2 | CASRSSDRADSPLHF | TGTGCAAGTCGTAGTTCGGACAGGGCGGATTCACCCCTCCACTTT
- | TRBJ1-4 | TRBD1 | TRBV19 | CASSGAQGQKLFF | TGTGCCAGTAGTGGAGCACAGGGGCAAAAACTGTTTTTT
- | TRBJ2-1 | TRBD2 | TRBV2 | CASSGGGSDLSEQFF | TGTGCCAGCAGTGGGGGCGGGAGTGATTTGTCTGAGCAGTTCTTC
- | TRBJ2-1 | - | TRBV30 | CAWSVLAGEQFF | TGTGCCTGGAGTGTACTAGCAGGGGAGCAGTTCTTC
- | TRBJ2-1 | TRBD2 | TRBV7-9 | CASSFGTRDNEQFF | TGTGCCAGCAGCTTCGGGACTAGGGACAATGAGCAGTTCTTC
- | TRBJ1-5 | - | TRBV19 | CASSIGGGSGNQPQHF | TGTGCCAGTAGTATCGGCGGGGGTTCGGGCAATCAGCCCCAGCATTTT
- | TRBJ2-5 | TRBD2 | TRBV5-1 | CASSLVPSGGAYQETQYF | TGCGCCAGCAGCTTGGTTCCATCCGGGGGGGCTTACCAAGAGACCCAGTACTTC
- | TRBJ1-1 | - | TRBV28 | CATKRGNTEAFF | TGTGCCACGAAACGCGGGAACACTGAAGCTTTCTTT
once | TRBJ2-7 | - | TRBV5-1 | CASKGGGGLYEQYF | TGCGCCAGCAAGGGGGGCGGGGGTTTGTACGAGCAGTACTTC
- | TRBJ2-7 | TRBD1 | TRBV2 | CASSAGGINEQYF | TGTGCCAGCAGTGCAGGGGGCATCAACGAGCAGTACTTC
- | TRBJ1-3 | - | TRBV9 | CASRRDGGNTIYF | TGTGCCAGTAGGAGGGACGGCGGAAACACCATATATTTT
many | TRBJ1-2 | - | TRBV10-2 | CATLGDDYGYTF | TGCGCCACCCTCGGGGATGACTATGGCTACACCTTC
once | TRBJ2-6 | - | TRBV7-9 | CASSSPVVGANVLTF | TGTGCCAGCAGCTCCCCCGTCGTTGGGGCCAACGTCCTGACTTTC
- | TRBJ2-7 | - | TRBV30 | CAWISGSLPYEQYF | TGTGCCTGGATTAGCGGATCTCTCCCCTACGAGCAGTACTTC
- | TRBJ1-2 | TRBD1 | TRBV5-6 | CASSAGQAYGYTF | TGTGCCAGCAGCGCAGGACAGGCCTATGGCTACACCTTC
- | TRBJ2-7 | TRBD2 | TRBV4-2 | CASSQYQSGGRGYEQYF | TGTGCCAGCAGCCAATACCAAAGCGGGGGAAGAGGATACGAGCAGTACTTC
- | TRBJ2-7 | - | TRBV29-1 | CSATGTPALEQYF | TGCAGCGCCACCGGGACACCGGCCCTCGAGCAGTACTTC
- | TRBJ2-4 | - | TRBV30 | CAWTYRGGVTRENIQYF | TGTGCCTGGACCTATCGGGGCGGGGTAACCCGGGAAAACATTCAGTACTTC
- | TRBJ1-3 | TRBD1 | TRBV30 | CACPPQDRENTIYF | TGTGCCTGCCCCCCCCAGGACAGGGAAAACACCATATATTTT
- | TRBJ2-5 | TRBD1 | TRBV2 | CASRGDRGLGETQYF | TGTGCCAGCAGGGGGGACAGGGGCCTTGGGGAGACCCAGTACTTC
- | TRBJ2-3 | - | TRBV7-6 | CASSLRGQGTDTQYF | TGTGCCAGCAGCTTACGGGGTCAAGGAACAGATACGCAGTATTTT
- | TRBJ2-5 | - | TRBV12-3/TRBV12-4 | CASSKIGQGGQYF | TGTGCCAGCAGTAAAATAGGGCAGGGTGGGCAGTACTTC
- | TRBJ1-5 | TRBD1 | TRBV6-2/TRBV6-3 | CASSWDRGFPQHF | TGTGCCAGCAGCTGGGACAGGGGGTTTCCCCAGCATTTT
few | TRBJ2-2 | TRBD2 | TRBV4-3 | CASSQDPTSGGRELFF | TGCGCCAGCAGCCAAGATCCGACTAGCGGGGGCCGGGAGCTGTTTTTT
- | TRBJ2-7 | - | TRBV4-3 | CASSQGTPSSYEQYF | TGCGCCAGCAGCCAAGGGACTCCGAGCTCCTACGAGCAGTACTTC
- | TRBJ2-3 | TRBD2 | TRBV30 | CAHRRTSGGADTQYF | TGTGCCCACCGGCGGACTAGCGGGGGGGCAGATACGCAGTATTTT
- | TRBJ1-5 | TRBD1 | TRBV19 | CASTLGVRGSRGDRPQHF | TGTGCCAGTACCCTGGGGGTCAGGGGGTCGCGTGGGGACCGGCCCCAGCATTTT
- | TRBJ1-2 | - | TRBV28 | CASSLDRTSGYTF | TGTGCCAGCAGTCTCGACAGGACTAGTGGCTACACCTTC
- | TRBJ2-1 | TRBD2 | TRBV18 | CASSPPASGGRDEQFF | TGTGCCAGCTCACCACCGGCTAGCGGGGGGAGGGACGAGCAGTTCTTC
- | TRBJ1-6 | - | TRBV7-6 | CASSLGGIGNSPLHF | TGTGCCAGCAGCCTCGGAGGGATCGGCAATTCACCCCTCCACTTT
- | TRBJ2-5 | TRBD1 | TRBV12-5 | CASGLGTARSETQYF | TGTGCTAGTGGTCTCGGGACAGCGCGATCAGAGACCCAGTACTTC
- | TRBJ2-1 | TRBD1 | TRBV5-6 | CASKRRGQYNEQFF | TGTGCCAGCAAACGCCGGGGACAGTACAATGAGCAGTTCTTC
- | TRBJ2-3 | - | TRBV28 | CASSYSWGGGSTDTQYF | TGTGCCAGCAGTTATAGTTGGGGCGGAGGGAGCACAGATACGCAGTATTTT
- | TRBJ1-5 | - | TRBV28 | CASSLRQGLDNQPQHF | TGTGCCAGCAGTTTAAGGCAGGGCTTAGACAATCAGCCCCAGCATTTT
- | TRBJ1-6 | TRBD1 | TRBV6-4 | CASSDSTGGNSPLHF | TGTGCCAGCAGTGACTCGACAGGGGGCAATTCACCCCTCCACTTT
- | TRBJ1-1 | - | TRBV20-1 | CSASQEGNTEAFF | TGCAGTGCTAGTCAGGAGGGAAACACTGAAGCTTTCTTT
- | TRBJ1-3 | - | TRBV7-2 | CASSPTVSGNTIYF | TGTGCCAGCAGCCCGACAGTCAGTGGAAACACCATATATTTT
- | TRBJ2-5 | - | TRBV19 | CASSIPRGETQYF | TGTGCCAGTAGTATCCCACGGGGGGAGACCCAGTACTTC
- | TRBJ2-7 | TRBD1 | TRBV2 | CASKTGTGYEQYF | TGTGCCAGCAAGACCGGGACAGGCTACGAGCAGTACTTC
few | TRBJ1-5 | - | TRBV7-9 | CASSLVFVQPQHF | TGTGCCAGCAGCTTAGTCTTCGTCCAGCCCCAGCATTTT
- | TRBJ1-6 | - | TRBV4-1 | CASSHPGRDYNSPLHF | TGCGCCAGCAGCCACCCGGGTAGAGACTATAATTCACCCCTCCACTTT